Below, 15 T cell receptor beta chains from the same sample are listed, as sequenced in a study of cytomegalovirus exposure and HLA in healthy donors. The assay was immunoSEQ multiplex PCR, and TCRdb's table has in-frame clones only and misses some. The top ten hold about 3% of the sample, which has roughly 200,000 clones, approximately 84% seen once. Specimen: PBMCs. The receptors derive from a woman under 30 in good health and CMV-seropositive.

This clone was recorded a few times. This rearrangement joins TRBV2 to TRBJ2-1; the match to TRBD1 covers 10 bases. J was trimmed by 8 bases and V by 7 bases; bases with no gene match: 11. Looked up from germline, CDR1 is SNHLY and CDR2 is FYNNEI. The length of the CDR3 is 15 residues. The CDR3 reads CASIHGTGVIDEQFF. CDR3 DNA sequence: TGTGCCAGCATACACGGGACAGGGGTAATCGATGAGCAGTTCTTC.

For this clone: At one of its ends the junction is not consistent with the germline gene, which may arise from a read error. The V call is TRBV7-2, the J call TRBJ1-3; 8 positions match TRBD1. Per the germline V gene, CDR1 is SGHTA and CDR2 is FQGNSA. The CDR3 consists of 14 residues. The CDR3 nucleotides read TGTGCCAGCAGCTCGGGACAGGCTGGAAGCACCATATATTTT. It is translated as CASSSGQAGSTIYF.

In this sample, this clone turned up once. This rearrangement joins TRBV9 to TRBJ2-7; perhaps TRBD2 as D (6 bases). Per germline, CDR1 SGDLS and CDR2 YYNGEE. Trimming shortened V by 3 bases and J by 9 bases, and 16 bases separated the two germline ends. The CDR3 is 13 residues long. The DNA for the CDR3 is TGTGCCAGCAGCGGGGGAGGACTAACTGGGCAGTACTTC. Translated, it gives CASSGGGLTGQYF.

This clone was found once. The chain carries TRBV19 and TRBJ1-2; possible D gene TRBD1, 6 bases. The CDR3 runs 17 residues. V was clipped by 7 bases and J by 7 bases, with 28 bases between them. Germline-derived CDR1 and CDR2 are LNHDA and SQIVND (reference sequence). The CDR3 DNA reads TGTGCCAGTAACTCTGCCCTCGGACAGTCCATTTCTCGTGGCTACACCTTC. Its translation: CASNSALGQSISRGYTF.

V gene TRBV7-2 combines with J gene TRBJ1-5; 10 bases align to TRBD1. This CDR3 contains 15 residues. Trimming cost V 5 bases and J 6 bases; bases outside gene matches: 7. The germline V gene has CDR1 SGHTA and CDR2 FQGNSA. CDR3: CASSLQTGGRQPQHF. The CDR3, as DNA: TGTGCCAGCAGCCTTCAGACAGGGGGCCGTCAGCCCCAGCATTTT.

The rearrangement uses TRBV11-2 and TRBJ2-5, with D maybe TRBD1 (6 bases). The germline V gene has CDR1 SGHAT and CDR2 FQNNGV. There are 17 residues in the CDR3. Between the trimmed V and J ends, which lost 5 bases and 5 bases, there was a span of 24 bases. The CDR3 loop is CASSPGRTVLRGETQYF. The CDR3 region has the DNA TGTGCCAGCAGCCCCGGTAGGACAGTCCTCCGCGGGGAGACCCAGTACTTC.

The CDR3 DNA is TGTGCCAGCAAGCTTACCGTTGGGACAGGAAACACCGGGGAGCTGTTTTTT. It specifies CASKLTVGTGNTGELFF. This rearrangement joins TRBV27 to TRBJ2-2; 8 nucleotides match TRBD1. The CDR3 has 17 residues. Germline trimming cut 7 bases from V and 2 bases from J; bases unmatched to any gene: 12. Germline values: CDR1 MNHEY, CDR2 SMNVEV (reference sequence).

The chain carries TRBV7-2 and TRBJ1-1; D is uncertain. The CDR3 contains 14 residues. The germline V gene has CDR1 SGHTA and CDR2 FQGNSA. V was clipped by 0 bases and J by 3 bases, with 8 bases between them. The CDR3 protein is CASSLAGYDTEAFF. CDR3 sequence (DNA): TGTGCCAGCAGCTTAGCCGGGTATGACACTGAAGCTTTCTTT.

The chain links TRBV4-3 to TRBJ1-2; no clear D gene. CDR3 length: 16 amino acids. Germline V gene data show CDR1 as LGHNA and CDR2 as YSLEER. V was clipped by 1 base and J by 10 bases, with 22 bases between them. Written as DNA, the CDR3 is TGCGCCAGCAGCCAAGCACAGCCAGGCCCCCGACCAGACTACACCTTC. It specifies CASSQAQPGPRPDYTF.

V usage is TRBV4-2 and J usage is TRBJ2-2; D not resolved. Deletions cut 0 bases from V and 2 bases from J, with 22 bases between. Germline CDR1 reads LGHNA; CDR2 reads YNFKEQ. The CDR3 is 20 amino acids. CDR3 sequence: CASSQDRIFRVSFNTGELFF. The CDR3 nucleotides are TGTGCCAGCAGCCAAGATCGAATTTTCCGGGTCAGCTTCAACACCGGGGAGCTGTTTTTT.

The chain employs TRBV28 and TRBJ2-7; 8 nucleotides agree with TRBD1. Germline lookup yields CDR1 MDHEN and CDR2 SYDVKM. The V gene end was trimmed by 1 base and the J gene end by 2 bases; junction bases not matched to a gene: 1. The CDR3 has 14 residues. CDR3 DNA: TGTGCCAGCAGTTTATCGGGACAGGCCTACGAGCAGTACTTC. Translated, it gives CASSLSGQAYEQYF.

J is TRBJ1-5 and V is TRBV7-9, with unresolved D. The V end lost 1 base, the J end lost 5 bases, and 6 bases lay between the germline ends. The CDR3 sequence is 13 residues long. The germline V gene has CDR1 SEHNR and CDR2 FQNEAQ (reference sequence). The DNA of the CDR3 is TGTGCCAGCAGCTTAGGGGCAGATCAGCCCCAGCATTTT. Its protein product is CASSLGADQPQHF.

This clone has only one observation. This chain uses TRBV19 with TRBJ2-7, with TRBD1 matching over 10 bases. CDR1 and CDR2 from the germline V gene are LNHDA and SQIVND (reference sequence). The ends lost 4 bases at V and 6 bases at J; junction bases unmatched: 3. The length of the CDR3 is 13 residues. This CDR3 is CASSTTGGREQYF. The CDR3, as DNA: TGTGCCAGTAGTACGACAGGGGGCCGCGAGCAGTACTTC. Complete variable domain (other parts from reference TRBV19 and TRBJ2-7): DGGITQSPKYLFRKEGQNVTLSCEQNLNHDAMYWYRQDPGQGLRLIYYSQIVNDFQKGDIAEGYSVSREKKESFPLTVTSAQKNPTAFYLCASSTTGGREQYFGPGTRLTVT.

The V gene is TRBV19, the J gene TRBJ1-4; no clear D. CDR3 length: 14 amino acids. Germline-derived CDR1 and CDR2 are LNHDA and SQIVND (reference sequence). Trimming removed 8 bases from V and 2 bases from J, with 12 bases in between. The CDR3 region is CASQRGGTNEKLFF. Written as DNA, the CDR3 is TGTGCCAGTCAACGAGGCGGGACTAATGAAAAACTGTTTTTT.

Only a few counts were recorded for this clone. The V gene is TRBV7-9, the J gene TRBJ1-1; no firm D call. V lost 5 bases and J lost 0, with 7 bases in between. The CDR3 covers 13 residues. Per the germline V gene, CDR1 is SEHNR and CDR2 is FQNEAQ (reference sequence). CDR3 sequence: CASSLSMNTEAFF. The CDR3 nucleotides are TGTGCCAGCAGCCTTTCTATGAACACTGAAGCTTTCTTT.